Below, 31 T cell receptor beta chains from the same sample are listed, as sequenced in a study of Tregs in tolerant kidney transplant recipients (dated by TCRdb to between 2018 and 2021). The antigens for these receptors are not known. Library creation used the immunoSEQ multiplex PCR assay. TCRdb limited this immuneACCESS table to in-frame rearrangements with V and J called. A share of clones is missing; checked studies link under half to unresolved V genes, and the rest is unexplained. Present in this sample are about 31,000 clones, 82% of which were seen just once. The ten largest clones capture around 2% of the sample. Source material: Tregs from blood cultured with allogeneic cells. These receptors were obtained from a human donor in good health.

For the CDR3, the DNA is TGTGCCAGCAGTGAACGACGTTCCTACAATGAGCAGTTCTTC. Its protein is CASSERRSYNEQFF. The rearrangement joins TRBV25-1 to TRBJ2-1; D is unresolved. Deletions cut 2 bases from V and 1 base from J, with 6 bases between. Germline assignment: CDR1 MGHDK and CDR2 SYGVNS. CDR3 length equals 14 residues.

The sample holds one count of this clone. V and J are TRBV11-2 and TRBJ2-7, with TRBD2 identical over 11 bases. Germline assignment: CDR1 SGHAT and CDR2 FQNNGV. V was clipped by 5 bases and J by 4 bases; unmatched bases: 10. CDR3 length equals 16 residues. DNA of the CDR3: TGTGCCAGCAGCCGCCTCGGACTAGCGGGTGTATACGAGCAGTACTTC. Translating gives CASSRLGLAGVYEQYF. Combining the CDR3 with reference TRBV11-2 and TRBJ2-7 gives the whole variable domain EAGVAQSPRYKIIEKRQSVAFWCNPISGHATLYWYQQILGQGPKLLIQFQNNGVVDDSQLPKDRFSAERLKGVDSTLKIQPAKLEDSAVYLCASSRLGLAGVYEQYFGPGTRLTVT.

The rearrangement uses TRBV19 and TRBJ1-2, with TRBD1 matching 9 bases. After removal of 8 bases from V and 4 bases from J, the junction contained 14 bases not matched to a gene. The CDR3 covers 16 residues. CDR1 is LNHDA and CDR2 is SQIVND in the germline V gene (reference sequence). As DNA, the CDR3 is TGTGCCAGTGGTTCCTACCGGGACAGGGCCTCCTATGGCTACACCTTC. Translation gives CASGSYRDRASYGYTF. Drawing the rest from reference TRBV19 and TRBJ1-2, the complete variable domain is DGGITQSPKYLFRKEGQNVTLSCEQNLNHDAMYWYRQDPGQGLRLIYYSQIVNDFQKGDIAEGYSVSREKKESFPLTVTSAQKNPTAFYLCASGSYRDRASYGYTFGSGTRLTVV.

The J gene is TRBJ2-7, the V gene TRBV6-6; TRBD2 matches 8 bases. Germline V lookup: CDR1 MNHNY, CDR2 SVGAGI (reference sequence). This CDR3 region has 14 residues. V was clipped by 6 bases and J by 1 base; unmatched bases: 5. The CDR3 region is CASSLGLASYEQYF. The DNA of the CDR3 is TGTGCCAGCAGCCTAGGACTAGCTTCCTACGAGCAGTACTTC.

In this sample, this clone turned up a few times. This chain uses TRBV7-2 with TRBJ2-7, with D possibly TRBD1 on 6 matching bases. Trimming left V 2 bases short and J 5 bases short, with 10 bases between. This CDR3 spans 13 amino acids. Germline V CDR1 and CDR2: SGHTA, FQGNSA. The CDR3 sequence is CASSLTGWDEQYF. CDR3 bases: TGTGCCAGCAGCTTAACAGGGTGGGACGAGCAGTACTTC.

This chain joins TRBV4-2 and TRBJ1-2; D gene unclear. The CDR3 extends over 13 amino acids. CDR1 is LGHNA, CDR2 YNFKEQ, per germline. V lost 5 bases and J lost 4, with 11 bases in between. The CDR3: CASSLNGGYGYTF. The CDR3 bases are TGTGCCAGCAGCTTAAACGGCGGCTATGGCTACACCTTC.

As DNA, the CDR3 is TGTGCCAGCTCACCCCCATCTAGCGGTCTCGGTAATGAGCAGTTCTTC. Its protein product is CASSPPSSGLGNEQFF. This chain links TRBV18 with TRBJ2-1; TRBD2 matches 7 bases. This CDR3 region has 16 residues. V trimming: 3 bases; J trimming: 7 bases; junction bases outside the gene matches: 12. In germline, CDR1 is KGHSH, CDR2 LQKENI.

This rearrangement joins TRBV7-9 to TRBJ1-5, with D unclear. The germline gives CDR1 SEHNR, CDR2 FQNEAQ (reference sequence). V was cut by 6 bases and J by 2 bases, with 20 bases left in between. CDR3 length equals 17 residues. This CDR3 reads CASSQGGVIRGNQPQHF. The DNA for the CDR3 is TGTGCCAGCAGTCAAGGCGGCGTCATAAGGGGCAATCAGCCCCAGCATTTT.

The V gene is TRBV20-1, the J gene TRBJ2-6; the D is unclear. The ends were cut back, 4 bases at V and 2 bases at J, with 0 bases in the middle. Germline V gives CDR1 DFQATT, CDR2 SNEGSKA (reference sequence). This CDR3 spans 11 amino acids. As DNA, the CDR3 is TGCAGTGCTACTGGGGCCAACGTCCTGACTTTC. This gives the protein CSATGANVLTF.

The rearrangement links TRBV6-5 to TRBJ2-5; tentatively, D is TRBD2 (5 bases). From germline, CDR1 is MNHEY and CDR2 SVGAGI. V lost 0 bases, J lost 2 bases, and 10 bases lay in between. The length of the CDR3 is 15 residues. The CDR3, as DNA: TGTGCCAGCAGTTACTCGAGAGGGTCTCAAGAGACCCAGTACTTC. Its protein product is CASSYSRGSQETQYF.

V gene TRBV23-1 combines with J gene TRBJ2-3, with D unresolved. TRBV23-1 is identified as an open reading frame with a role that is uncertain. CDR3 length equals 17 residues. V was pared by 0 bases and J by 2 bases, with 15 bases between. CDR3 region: CASSQSGQPESTDTQYF. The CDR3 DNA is TGCGCCAGCAGTCAATCCGGTCAACCGGAGTCCACAGATACGCAGTATTTT.

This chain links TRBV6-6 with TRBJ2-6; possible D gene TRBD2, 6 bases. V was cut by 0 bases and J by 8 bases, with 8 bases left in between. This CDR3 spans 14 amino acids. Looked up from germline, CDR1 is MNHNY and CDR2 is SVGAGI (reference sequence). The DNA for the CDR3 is TGTGCCAGCAGTTACTCGGGGGGACCCAACGTCCTGACTTTC. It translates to CASSYSGGPNVLTF.

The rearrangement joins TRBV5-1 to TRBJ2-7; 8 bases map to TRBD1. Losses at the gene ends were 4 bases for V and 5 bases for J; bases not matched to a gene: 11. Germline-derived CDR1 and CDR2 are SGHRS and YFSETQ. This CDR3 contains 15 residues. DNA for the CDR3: TGCGCCAGCAGCCTCCAAGGACAGGGATGGGACGAGCAGTACTTC. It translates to CASSLQGQGWDEQYF. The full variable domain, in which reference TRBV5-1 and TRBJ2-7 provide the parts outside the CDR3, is KAGVTQTPRYLIKTRGQQVTLSCSPISGHRSVSWYQQTPGQGLQFLFEYFSETQRNKGNFPGRFSGRQFSNSRSEMNVSTLELGDSALYLCASSLQGQGWDEQYFGPGTRLTVT.

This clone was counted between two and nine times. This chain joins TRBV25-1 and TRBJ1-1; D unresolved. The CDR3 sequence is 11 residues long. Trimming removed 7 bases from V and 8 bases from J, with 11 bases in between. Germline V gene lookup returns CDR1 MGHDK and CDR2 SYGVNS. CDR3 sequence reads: CASTGVTEAFF. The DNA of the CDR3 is TGTGCCAGCACTGGGGTCACCGAAGCTTTCTTT.

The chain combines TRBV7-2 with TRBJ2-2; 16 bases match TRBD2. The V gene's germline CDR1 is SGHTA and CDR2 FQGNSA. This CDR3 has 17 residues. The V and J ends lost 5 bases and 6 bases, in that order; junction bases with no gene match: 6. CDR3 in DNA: TGTGCCAGCAGCGCGGGACTAGCGGGGGGGCCCGCCGGGGAGCTGTTTTTT. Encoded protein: CASSAGLAGGPAGELFF. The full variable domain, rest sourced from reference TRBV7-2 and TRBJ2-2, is GAGVSQSPSNKVTEKGKDVELRCDPISGHTALYWYRQSLGQGLEFLIYFQGNSAPDKSGLPSDRFSAERTGGSVSTLTIQRTQQEDSAVYLCASSAGLAGGPAGELFFGEGSRLTVL.

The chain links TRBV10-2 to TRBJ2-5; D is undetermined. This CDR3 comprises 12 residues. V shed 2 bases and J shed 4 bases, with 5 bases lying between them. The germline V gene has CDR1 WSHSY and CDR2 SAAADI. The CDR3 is CASSERRETQYF. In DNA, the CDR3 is TGCGCCAGCAGTGAGCGGAGAGAGACCCAGTACTTC.

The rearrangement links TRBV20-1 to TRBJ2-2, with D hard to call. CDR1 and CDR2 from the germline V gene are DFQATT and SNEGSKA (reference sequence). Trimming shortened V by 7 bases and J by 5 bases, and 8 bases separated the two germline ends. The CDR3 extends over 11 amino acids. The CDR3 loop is CSVSRTGELFF. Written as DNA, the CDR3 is TGCAGTGTTAGCCGAACCGGGGAGCTGTTTTTT.

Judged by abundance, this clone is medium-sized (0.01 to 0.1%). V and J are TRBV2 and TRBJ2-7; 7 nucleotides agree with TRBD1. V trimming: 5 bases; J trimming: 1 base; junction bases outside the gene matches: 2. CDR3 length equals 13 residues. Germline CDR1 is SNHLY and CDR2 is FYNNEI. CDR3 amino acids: CASSRQGSYEQYF. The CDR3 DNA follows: TGTGCCAGCAGTAGACAGGGTTCCTACGAGCAGTACTTC. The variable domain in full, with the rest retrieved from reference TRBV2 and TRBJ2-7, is EPEVTQTPSHQVTQMGQEVILRCVPISNHLYFYWYRQILGQKVEFLVSFYNNEISEKSEIFDDQFSVERPDGSNFTLKIRSTKLEDSAMYFCASSRQGSYEQYFGPGTRLTVT.

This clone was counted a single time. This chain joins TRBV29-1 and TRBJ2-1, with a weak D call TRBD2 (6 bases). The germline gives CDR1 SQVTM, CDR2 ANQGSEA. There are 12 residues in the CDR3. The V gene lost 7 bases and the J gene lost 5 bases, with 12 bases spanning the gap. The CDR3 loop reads CSGGVSDNEQFF. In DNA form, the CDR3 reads TGCAGCGGGGGGGTCTCGGACAATGAGCAGTTCTTC.

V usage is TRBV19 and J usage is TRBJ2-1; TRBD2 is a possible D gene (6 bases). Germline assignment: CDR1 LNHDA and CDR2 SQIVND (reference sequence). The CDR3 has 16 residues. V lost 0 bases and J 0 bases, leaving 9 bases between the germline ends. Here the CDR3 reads CASSIDLRGSYNEQFF. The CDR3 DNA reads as TGTGCCAGTAGTATAGATCTGCGGGGCTCCTACAATGAGCAGTTCTTC. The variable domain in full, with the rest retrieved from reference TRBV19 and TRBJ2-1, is DGGITQSPKYLFRKEGQNVTLSCEQNLNHDAMYWYRQDPGQGLRLIYYSQIVNDFQKGDIAEGYSVSREKKESFPLTVTSAQKNPTAFYLCASSIDLRGSYNEQFFGPGTRLTVL.

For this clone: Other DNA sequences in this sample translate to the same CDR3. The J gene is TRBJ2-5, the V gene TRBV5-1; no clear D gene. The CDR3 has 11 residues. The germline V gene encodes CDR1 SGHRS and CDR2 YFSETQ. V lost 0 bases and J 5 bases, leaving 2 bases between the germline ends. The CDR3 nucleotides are TGCGCCAGCAGCTTGGAGGAGACCCAGTACTTC. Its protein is CASSLEETQYF.

The CDR3 spells CASSPDRYQETQYF. The DNA of the CDR3 is TGTGCCAGCTCACCGGACAGATACCAAGAGACCCAGTACTTC. This chain connects TRBV18 to TRBJ2-5; possible D gene TRBD1, 6 bases. Germline V gene sequence: CDR1 KGHSH, CDR2 LQKENI. V lost 3 bases and J 0 bases, leaving 8 bases between the germline ends. The CDR3 runs 14 residues.

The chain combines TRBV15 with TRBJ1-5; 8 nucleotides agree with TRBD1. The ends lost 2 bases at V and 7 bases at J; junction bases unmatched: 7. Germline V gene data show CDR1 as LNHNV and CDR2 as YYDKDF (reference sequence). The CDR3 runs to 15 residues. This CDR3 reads CATSRYRGMGQPQHF. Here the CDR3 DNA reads TGTGCCACCAGCAGATACAGGGGGATGGGACAGCCCCAGCATTTT.

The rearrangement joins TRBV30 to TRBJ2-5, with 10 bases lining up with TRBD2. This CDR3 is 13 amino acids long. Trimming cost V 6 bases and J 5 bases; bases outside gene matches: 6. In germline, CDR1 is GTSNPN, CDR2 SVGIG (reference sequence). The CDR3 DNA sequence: TGTGCCTGTCTACTAGCGGGACGGGAGACCCAGTACTTC. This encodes CACLLAGRETQYF.

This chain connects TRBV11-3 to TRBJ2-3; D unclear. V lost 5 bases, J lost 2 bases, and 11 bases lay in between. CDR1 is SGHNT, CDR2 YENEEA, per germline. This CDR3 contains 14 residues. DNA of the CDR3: TGTGCCAGCAGCCGACCGCTCTCCACAGATACGCAGTATTTT. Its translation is CASSRPLSTDTQYF. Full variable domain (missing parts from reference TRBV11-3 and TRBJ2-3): EAGVVQSPRYKIIEKKQPVAFWCNPISGHNTLYWYLQNLGQGPELLIRYENEEAVDDSQLPKDRFSAERLKGVDSTLKIQPAELGDSAVYLCASSRPLSTDTQYFGPGTRLTVL.

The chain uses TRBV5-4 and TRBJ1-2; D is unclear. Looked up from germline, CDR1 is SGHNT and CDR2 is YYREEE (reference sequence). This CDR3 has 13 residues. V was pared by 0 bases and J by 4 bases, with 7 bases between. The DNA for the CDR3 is TGTGCCAGCAGCTTGGGGCAGGTCTATGGCTACACCTTC. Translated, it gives CASSLGQVYGYTF.

CDR3 in amino acids: CASSLAPDTQYF. CDR3 nucleotides: TGTGCCAGCAGCTTAGCGCCAGATACGCAGTATTTT. The gene calls are TRBV7-6 and TRBJ2-3; no firm D call. The CDR3 sequence is 12 residues long. Germline V gene data show CDR1 as SGHVS and CDR2 as FNYEAQ. Trimming cost V 0 bases and J 4 bases, with 2 bases left between them.

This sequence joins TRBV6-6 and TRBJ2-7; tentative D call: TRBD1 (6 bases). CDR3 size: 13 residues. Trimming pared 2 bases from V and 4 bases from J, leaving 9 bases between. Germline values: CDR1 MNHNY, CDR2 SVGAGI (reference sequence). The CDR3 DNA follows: TGTGCCAGCAGTTACACAGGGTTGTACGAGCAGTACTTC. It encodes CASSYTGLYEQYF.

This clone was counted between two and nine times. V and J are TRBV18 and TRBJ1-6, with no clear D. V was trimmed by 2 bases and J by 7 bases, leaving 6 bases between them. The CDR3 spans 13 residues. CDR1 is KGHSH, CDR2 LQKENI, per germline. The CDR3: CASSPDKNSPLHF. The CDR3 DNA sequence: TGTGCCAGCTCACCAGACAAAAATTCACCCCTCCACTTT.

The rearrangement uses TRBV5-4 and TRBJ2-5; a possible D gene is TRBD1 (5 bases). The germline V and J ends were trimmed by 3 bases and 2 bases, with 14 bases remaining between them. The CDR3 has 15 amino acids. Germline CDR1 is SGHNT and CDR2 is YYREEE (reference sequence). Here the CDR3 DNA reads TGTGCCAGCAGCTCGAGACGACAGAAGCAAGAGACCCAGTACTTC. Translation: CASSSRRQKQETQYF.

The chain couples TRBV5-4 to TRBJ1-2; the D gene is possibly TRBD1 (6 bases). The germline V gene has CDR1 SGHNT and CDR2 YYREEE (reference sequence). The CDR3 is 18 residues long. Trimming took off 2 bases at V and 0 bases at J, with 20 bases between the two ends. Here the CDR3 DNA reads TGTGCCAGCAGCTTAGGCCCCGGGACACATACTTCTAACTATGGCTACACCTTC. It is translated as CASSLGPGTHTSNYGYTF.